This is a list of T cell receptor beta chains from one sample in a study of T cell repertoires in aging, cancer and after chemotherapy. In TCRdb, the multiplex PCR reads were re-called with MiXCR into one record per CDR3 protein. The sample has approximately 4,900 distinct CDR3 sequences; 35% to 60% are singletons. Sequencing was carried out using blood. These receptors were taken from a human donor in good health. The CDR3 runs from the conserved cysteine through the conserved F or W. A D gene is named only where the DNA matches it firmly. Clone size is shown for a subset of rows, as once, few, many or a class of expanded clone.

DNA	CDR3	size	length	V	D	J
TGTGCCACCAGCAGAGGTGGCACTGCCCACAATGAGCAGTTCTTC	CATSRGGTAHNEQFF	few	15	TRBV15	NA	TRBJ2-1
TGTGCCAGCAGTTACAGGGCGGAACAGCCCCAGCATTTT	CASSYRAEQPQHF	NA	13	TRBV6-1	NA	TRBJ1-5
TGCAGTGCTAGAGGGAGTACTAGCGGGGGGCCGGTAGATACGCAGTATTTT	CSARGSTSGGPVDTQYF	NA	17	TRBV20-1	TRBD2	TRBJ2-3
TGCAGCGTCGATCAGGGGTTCTTC	CSVDQGFF	few	8	TRBV29-1	NA	TRBJ1-2
TGTGCCAGTCCGGGACAGGGGGATCAGCCCCAGCATTTT	CASPGQGDQPQHF	few	13	TRBV6-5	TRBD1	TRBJ1-5
TGTGCCAGCAGTTCCCTAGCGGGAGTGGAACACGAGCAGTACTTC	CASSSLAGVEHEQYF	few	15	TRBV27	TRBD2	TRBJ2-7
TGTGCCAGCAGAAAAGGACAGGGTGCCTTCAATGAGCAGTTCTTC	CASRKGQGAFNEQFF	NA	15	TRBV27	TRBD1	TRBJ2-1
TGTGCCTGGAGGGACAGGTGGGAGGGCTACGAGCAGTACTTC	CAWRDRWEGYEQYF	NA	14	TRBV30	NA	TRBJ2-7
TGTGCCAGCAGCATGGGACTAGCTGACGAGCAGTTCTTC	CASSMGLADEQFF	NA	13	TRBV11-2	TRBD2	TRBJ2-1
TGTGCCAGCAGTCCACAGGGGCGAGGCCAGCCCCAGCATTTT	CASSPQGRGQPQHF	few	14	TRBV11-1	TRBD1	TRBJ1-5
TGTGCCAGCAGTTTACAGGGTGGGGAGCAGTTCTTC	CASSLQGGEQFF	few	12	TRBV27	NA	TRBJ2-1
TGTGCCAGCAGCTTCGGGCCCGAGCAGTTCTTC	CASSFGPEQFF	NA	11	TRBV5-4	NA	TRBJ2-1
TGTGCCAGCAGCTTGAAGTCAGCGGGAGTCAATGAGCAGTTCTTC	CASSLKSAGVNEQFF	few	15	TRBV5-4	TRBD2	TRBJ2-1
TGTGCCAGCAGTTTGAGTGGGGGGACTAACTACGAGCAGTACTTC	CASSLSGGTNYEQYF	NA	15	TRBV27	TRBD2	TRBJ2-7
TGTGCCAGTAGTATCCGGACAGCCGGGATCTCTGGGGCCAACGTCCTGACTTTC	CASSIRTAGISGANVLTF	few	18	TRBV19	NA	TRBJ2-6
TGTGCCAGCAGCTCCCGGGGGGCCGGGAATGAGCAGTTCTTC	CASSSRGAGNEQFF	NA	14	TRBV5-5	NA	TRBJ2-1
TGTGCCAGTAGTCCGCGAGGTCTAGCAACTAATGAAAAACTGTTTTTT	CASSPRGLATNEKLFF	NA	16	TRBV19	NA	TRBJ1-4
TGTGCCAGCAGCCCCCTGGGGGGTAGCGGAAGCTCCTACAATGAGCAGTTCTTC	CASSPLGGSGSSYNEQFF	NA	18	TRBV7-2	NA	TRBJ2-1
TGTGCCTCGTCGGGACAGGGGTCCTACGAGCAGTACTTC	CASSGQGSYEQYF	few	13	TRBV30	TRBD1	TRBJ2-7
TGTGCCTGGACCCCTGGGTATGGGAACTATGGCTACACCTTC	CAWTPGYGNYGYTF	NA	14	TRBV30	NA	TRBJ1-2
TGTGCCACCAGCAGCGGCCTTGGGGATACGCAGTATTTT	CATSSGLGDTQYF	few	13	TRBV15	NA	TRBJ2-3
TGCAGTGCTAGAGGGGGGACAGTTAACTATGGCTACACCTTC	CSARGGTVNYGYTF	NA	14	TRBV20-1	TRBD1	TRBJ1-2
TGTGCCAGCAGTTCTTTTGCAGGTCTTGAGCAGTTCTTC	CASSSFAGLEQFF	NA	13	TRBV5-1	NA	TRBJ2-1
TGTGCCAGCAGCAGTTTAGGCGTAGATGGAAACACCATATATTTT	CASSSLGVDGNTIYF	NA	15	TRBV6-6	NA	TRBJ1-3
TGTGCCAGTCGAGGGAGGGGGCGCACCTACAATGAGCAGTTCTTC	CASRGRGRTYNEQFF	NA	15	TRBV19	NA	TRBJ2-1
TGTGCCAGTAGCGAGACAGGGCTCATGAACACTGAAGCTTTCTTT	CASSETGLMNTEAFF	few	15	TRBV19	TRBD1	TRBJ1-1
TGTGCCAGCAGCTTAACTCACGGGGAGCTGTTTTTT	CASSLTHGELFF	NA	12	TRBV5-6	NA	TRBJ2-2
TGTGTTAGTAGTATGGGCAGGGGCGAGCAGTACTTC	CVSSMGRGEQYF	NA	12	TRBV19	NA	TRBJ2-7
TGTGCCAGCAGTTTTCGCGCCTTGACAGGGAGCAATCAGCCCCAGCATTTT	CASSFRALTGSNQPQHF	NA	17	TRBV27	TRBD1	TRBJ1-5
TGTGCCAGCAGTCACCGACAGAACCCGGGCACCGGGGAGCTGTTTTTT	CASSHRQNPGTGELFF	NA	16	TRBV6-1	NA	TRBJ2-2
TGTGCCAGCAATCTACGGGGGGAGACCCAGTACTTC	CASNLRGETQYF	few	12	TRBV6-5	NA	TRBJ2-5
TGTGCCAGCAGTTGGGGACATTTGGGAGGCTACACCTTC	CASSWGHLGGYTF	NA	13	TRBV28	NA	TRBJ1-2
TGTGCCAGCACCAAGCGGGGACCATACAATGAGCAGTTCTTC	CASTKRGPYNEQFF	NA	14	TRBV11-1	TRBD2	TRBJ2-1
TGTGCCAGTAGTTCGACCGGGACGGCCGTGGGTGGCTACACCTTC	CASSSTGTAVGGYTF	NA	15	TRBV19	NA	TRBJ1-2
TGTGCCAGCGCCGGGACTAGCGGGAGTTTGACAGATACGCAGTATTTT	CASAGTSGSLTDTQYF	NA	16	TRBV6-5	TRBD2	TRBJ2-3
TGTGCCAGCAGTTACGATGTGGGACGGCACGAGCAGTACTTC	CASSYDVGRHEQYF	NA	14	TRBV6-5	NA	TRBJ2-7
TGTGCCAGCAGTTACCCGAGACTAGCGGGGGGGCATGAGCAGTTCTTC	CASSYPRLAGGHEQFF	NA	16	TRBV6-2/TRBV6-3	TRBD2	TRBJ2-1
TGTGCCAGCTCACCACTGACAGGGGGCGCCGGGAATGAGCAGTTCTTC	CASSPLTGGAGNEQFF	NA	16	TRBV18	TRBD1	TRBJ2-1
TGTGCCAGCAGCTTATACACAGGGAAGTTTAATGAAAAACTGTTTTTT	CASSLYTGKFNEKLFF	NA	16	TRBV5-6	NA	TRBJ1-4
TGCAGTGCCGAGGTGGGCCGGGGCACAGATACGCAGTATTTT	CSAEVGRGTDTQYF	NA	14	TRBV20-1	NA	TRBJ2-3
TGCAGCTCATCTGGACAGGGTAATTCCGAGCAGTACTTC	CSSSGQGNSEQYF	NA	13	TRBV29-1	TRBD1	TRBJ2-7
TGTGCCTGGAATGAGGGGATCTCTGGAAACACCATATATTTT	CAWNEGISGNTIYF	few	14	TRBV30	NA	TRBJ1-3
TGTGCCAGTAGTATGACGGCCTCCTACAATGAGCAGTTCTTC	CASSMTASYNEQFF	few	14	TRBV19	NA	TRBJ2-1
TGTGCCAGCAGCCAGGCCAATCTCGGCTACAATGAGCAGTTCTTC	CASSQANLGYNEQFF	NA	15	TRBV12-3/TRBV12-4	NA	TRBJ2-1
TGTGCCAGCAGTTTACGCCCGCCGCAGGGGAATCAGCCCCAGCATTTT	CASSLRPPQGNQPQHF	NA	16	TRBV27	NA	TRBJ1-5
TGTGCCAGCAGGACCTTAGCGGGAGGGGAGAGCACAGATACGCAGTATTTT	CASRTLAGGESTDTQYF	NA	17	TRBV6-5	TRBD2	TRBJ2-3
TGTGCCAGCAGCGCCCCTCTGGGGACTAGTTCCTACAATGAGCAGTTCTTC	CASSAPLGTSSYNEQFF	once	17	TRBV9	TRBD2	TRBJ2-1
TGTGCCAGCACAGCGGGAGTTGGCGGGGAGCTGTTTTTT	CASTAGVGGELFF	NA	13	TRBV5-6	TRBD2	TRBJ2-2
TGCAGCGGGGGGGACTACGAGCAGTACTTC	CSGGDYEQYF	NA	10	TRBV29-1	NA	TRBJ2-7
TGTGCCAGTTCCACAGGGTGGGGCACAGATACGCAGTATTTT	CASSTGWGTDTQYF	few	14	TRBV19	NA	TRBJ2-3
TGCAGCGGACAGACAGTTAACTATGGCTACACCTTC	CSGQTVNYGYTF	NA	12	TRBV29-1	NA	TRBJ1-2